The 24 T cell receptor beta chains below all came from one sample that was sequenced in a study of T cell responses to AZD1222 COVID-19 vaccine. This table comes from immunoSEQ multiplex PCR, and its TCRdb copy is limited to in-frame clones, with some not included. The data show some 180,000 clones, 80% to 95% seen once. The source was peripheral blood, collected on day 0 of AZD1222 vaccination. Every receptor here comes from an adult in good health.

The gene calls are TRBV15 and TRBJ2-7, with D unclear. Germline V lookup: CDR1 LNHNV, CDR2 YYDKDF (reference sequence). V shed 0 bases and J shed 1 base, with 7 bases lying between them. The CDR3 spans 14 residues. CDR3 DNA: TGTGCCACCAGCAGAGATTTTAAGTCCTACGAGCAGTACTTC. Translation gives CATSRDFKSYEQYF.

The chain is built from TRBV7-3 and TRBJ2-5; the D gene could be TRBD1 or TRBD2 (5 bases each). Trimming took 2 bases from V and 5 from J, leaving 15 bases between them. CDR3 size: 15 residues. Germline V gives CDR1 SGHTA, CDR2 FQGTGA. The CDR3 spells CASSLVSARDETQYF. The DNA of the CDR3 is TGTGCCAGCAGCTTAGTGAGTGCCCGGGACGAGACCCAGTACTTC.

V usage is TRBV30 and J usage is TRBJ2-1; D may be TRBD2 (5 bases). V gave up 2 bases and J gave up 2 bases, with 10 bases separating them. Germline assignment: CDR1 GTSNPN and CDR2 SVGIG (reference sequence). The CDR3 is 14 amino acids. The CDR3 sequence: CAWSSDWAYNEQFF. CDR3 sequence (DNA): TGTGCCTGGAGTTCGGACTGGGCCTACAATGAGCAGTTCTTC.

CDR3 nucleotides: TGCGCCAGCAGTGACCGAAGAGAGACCCAGTACTTC. Protein: CASSDRRETQYF. The chain couples TRBV10-2 to TRBJ2-5; D not resolved. Germline V gives CDR1 WSHSY, CDR2 SAAADI. Trimming removed 3 bases at V and 4 bases at J, with 6 bases between. The CDR3 is 12 residues long.

The chain recombines TRBV6-5 with TRBJ2-3; 7 nucleotides agree with TRBD1. The CDR3 consists of 15 residues. Trimming at V came to 5 bases and at J to 2 bases, leaving 7 bases not matched to a gene. Germline CDR1 and CDR2: MNHEY and SVGAGI. DNA of the CDR3: TGTGCCAGCAGTAGGGGACAGAAAAACACAGATACGCAGTATTTT. Its protein product is CASSRGQKNTDTQYF.

The rearrangement uses TRBV7-2 and TRBJ2-5, with D possibly TRBD1 on 5 matching bases. Germline V gene lookup returns CDR1 SGHTA and CDR2 FQGNSA. The V end lost 3 bases, the J end lost 5 bases, and 19 bases lay between the germline ends. The CDR3 has 16 amino acids. CDR3 amino acids: CASSFVSPGLGETQYF. The CDR3 nucleotides are TGTGCCAGCAGCTTCGTAAGCCCAGGGCTTGGGGAGACCCAGTACTTC.

A single count supports this clone. The chain joins TRBV3-1 (or the pseudogene TRBV3-2) to TRBJ2-3, with no clear D. V dropped 7 bases and J dropped 2 bases, with 13 bases sitting between them. Germline V gene sequence: CDR1 LGHDT, CDR2 YNNKEL (reference sequence). CDR3 length: 14 amino acids. CDR3 DNA sequence: TGTGCCAGCAACGAGAGACACTTCACAGATACGCAGTATTTT. Translated: CASNERHFTDTQYF.

V usage is TRBV5-5 and J usage is TRBJ1-1; 8 bases are shared with TRBD1. Trimming took 3 bases from V and 3 from J; bases not matched to a gene: 4. From germline, CDR1 is SGHKS and CDR2 YYEKEE (reference sequence). This CDR3 spans 14 amino acids. The CDR3 DNA reads TGTGCCAGCAGCTCGATACAGGGGGACACTGAAGCTTTCTTT. This sequence encodes CASSSIQGDTEAFF.

This chain links TRBV2 with TRBJ1-1, with D maybe TRBD1 (5 bases). The CDR3 has 14 amino acids. V lost 6 bases and J 1 base, leaving 12 bases between the germline ends. The germline CDR1 and CDR2 sequences are SNHLY and FYNNEI. CDR3 loop: CASRTGRANTEAFF. In DNA form, the CDR3 reads TGTGCCAGCAGAACAGGTAGGGCGAACACTGAAGCTTTCTTT. Filled out from reference TRBV2 and TRBJ1-1, the complete variable domain reads EPEVTQTPSHQVTQMGQEVILRCVPISNHLYFYWYRQILGQKVEFLVSFYNNEISEKSEIFDDQFSVERPDGSNFTLKIRSTKLEDSAMYFCASRTGRANTEAFFGQGTRLTVV.

In its sample, this clone was seen once. The J gene is TRBJ2-3, the V gene TRBV2; D unresolved. Deletions cut 6 bases from V and 4 bases from J, with 8 bases between. This CDR3 has 12 residues. Germline assignment: CDR1 SNHLY and CDR2 FYNNEI. This CDR3 reads CASRSAPDTQYF. The CDR3 nucleotides are TGTGCCAGCAGATCGGCTCCAGATACGCAGTATTTT.

By share of the sample, this clone is medium-sized. Distinct nucleotide sequences in the sample also encode this CDR3. This chain joins TRBV7-2 and TRBJ2-2, with D perhaps matching TRBD1 (5 bases). Trimming cost V 5 bases and J 6 bases, with 10 bases left between them. The CDR3 length is 13 residues. Per germline, CDR1 SGHTA and CDR2 FQGNSA. CDR3 residues: CASSLGVPGELFF. CDR3 coding DNA: TGTGCCAGCAGCCTAGGGGTACCCGGGGAGCTGTTTTTT. The complete variable domain, with remaining parts taken from reference TRBV7-2 and TRBJ2-2, reads GAGVSQSPSNKVTEKGKDVELRCDPISGHTALYWYRQSLGQGLEFLIYFQGNSAPDKSGLPSDRFSAERTGGSVSTLTIQRTQQEDSAVYLCASSLGVPGELFFGEGSRLTVL.

The chain joins TRBV29-1 to TRBJ2-3, with TRBD2 identical over 8 bases. The CDR3 has 13 amino acids. J gave up 4 bases and V 8 bases, and 8 bases lay outside the gene matches. From germline, CDR1 is SQVTM and CDR2 ANQGSEA. In nucleotides, the CDR3 is TGCAGCTTCGGGGGGGCCAAAGCAGATACGCAGTATTTT. It codes for CSFGGAKADTQYF.

This sequence joins TRBV3-1 (or the pseudogene TRBV3-2) and TRBJ1-2; D may be TRBD1 (6 bases). Germline CDR1 is LGHDT and CDR2 is YNNKEL (reference sequence). V shed 0 bases and J shed 0 bases, with 11 bases lying between them. There are 16 residues in the CDR3. The CDR3 sequence: CASSQDQGRANYGYTF. The CDR3 coding sequence is TGTGCCAGCAGCCAAGATCAGGGGAGAGCTAACTATGGCTACACCTTC.

The CDR3 here is CASSSYGQGFRGGYTF. The CDR3 DNA is TGTGCCAGCAGTTCCTACGGACAGGGATTCCGGGGTGGCTACACCTTC. This rearrangement joins TRBV27 to TRBJ1-2; 8 nucleotides agree with TRBD1. Unmatched junction bases numbered 14, after V lost 4 bases and J lost 7 bases. This CDR3 spans 16 amino acids. Germline lookup yields CDR1 MNHEY and CDR2 SMNVEV (reference sequence).

This chain connects TRBV15 to TRBJ2-3; the D is unclear. With 1 base removed from V and 10 bases from J, the gap between germline ends came to 15 bases. The CDR3 is 14 amino acids. Germline CDR1 is LNHNV and CDR2 is YYDKDF (reference sequence). The CDR3 region has the DNA TGTGCCACCAGCAGAGGGGTAGGGCCCATGGCGCAGTATTTT. It encodes CATSRGVGPMAQYF.

The chain is built from TRBV5-1 and TRBJ2-7; 16 nucleotides agree with TRBD2. Trimming took 0 bases from V and 0 from J; bases not matched to a gene: 3. CDR3 length: 18 residues. Germline V gene data show CDR1 as SGHRS and CDR2 as YFSETQ. The CDR3 spells CASSLGGLAGGSSYEQYF. CDR3 nucleotide sequence: TGCGCCAGCAGCTTGGGGGGACTAGCGGGAGGGTCCTCCTACGAGCAGTACTTC.

The gene calls are TRBV4-1 and TRBJ1-3; TRBD1 agrees at 9 bases. Losses at the gene ends were 3 bases for V and 4 bases for J; bases not matched to a gene: 7. Germline V lookup: CDR1 MGHRA, CDR2 YSYEKL. This CDR3 has 16 residues. CDR3 in DNA: TGCGCCAGCAGCCAGGACCCCGGGACAGGGGGAAACACCATATATTTT. Encoded protein: CASSQDPGTGGNTIYF.

The rearrangement uses TRBV7-2 and TRBJ2-3; 12 nucleotides align to TRBD1. The CDR3 has 15 amino acids. The germline V gene encodes CDR1 SGHTA and CDR2 FQGNSA. Germline trimming cut 3 bases from V and 8 bases from J; bases unmatched to any gene: 6. The CDR3 protein is CASSLGTGGAVTQYF. The CDR3 DNA reads as TGTGCCAGCAGCTTGGGGACAGGGGGCGCAGTTACGCAGTATTTT.

The chain employs TRBV19 and TRBJ1-2; D remains unclear. The V gene lost 3 bases and the J gene lost 3 bases, with 17 bases spanning the gap. Germline CDR1 and CDR2: LNHDA and SQIVND (reference sequence). This CDR3 spans 16 amino acids. The CDR3 nucleotides are TGTGCCAGTAGTATTATACGGCGGACCGGGGACTATGGCTACACCTTC. As protein: CASSIIRRTGDYGYTF.

The chain uses TRBV21-1 and TRBJ1-5; TRBD1 is the table's D call, not checked against the DNA. TRBV21-1 is shown as a pseudogene. The CDR3 consists of 15 residues. The CDR3 nucleotides read TGTGCCAGCAGCAAAGTCAGGGGGAGCAATCAGCCCCAGCATTTT. This sequence encodes CASSKVRGSNQPQHF.

The chain has TRBV9 and TRBJ2-2; the match to TRBD1 covers 9 bases. CDR1 is SGDLS, CDR2 YYNGEE, per germline. Losses at the gene ends were 3 bases for V and 6 bases for J; bases not matched to a gene: 6. The CDR3 length is 15 residues. CDR3 residues: CASSARTGVPGELFF. The CDR3 DNA reads as TGTGCCAGCAGCGCTCGGACAGGGGTCCCCGGGGAGCTGTTTTTT.

The V and J genes are TRBV6-5 and TRBJ2-7; TRBD1 is a possible D gene (5 bases). CDR1 is MNHEY, CDR2 SVGAGI, per germline. Trimming took off 2 bases at V and 4 bases at J, with 9 bases between the two ends. This CDR3 has 13 amino acids. Written as DNA, the CDR3 is TGTGCCAGCAGTTACGCTAGGGGTTACGAGCAGTACTTC. Translation: CASSYARGYEQYF.

V is TRBV11-2 and J is TRBJ1-2; D may be TRBD1 (6 bases). V was pared by 4 bases and J by 4 bases, with 13 bases between. The CDR3 runs to 14 residues. Germline V gene sequence: CDR1 SGHAT, CDR2 FQNNGV. The CDR3 sequence is CASSSTGASYGYTF. In DNA, the CDR3 is TGTGCCAGCAGCTCTACGGGGGCAAGCTATGGCTACACCTTC.

The genes are TRBV5-1 and TRBJ2-7, with TRBD1 matching 11 bases. In germline, CDR1 is SGHRS, CDR2 YFSETQ. The junction had 6 bases not matched to a gene; V was cut back by 3 bases and J by 4 bases. The length of the CDR3 is 15 residues. CDR3 protein: CASSSGQGGPYEQYF. The CDR3 DNA reads TGCGCCAGCAGCTCGGGACAGGGGGGTCCTTACGAGCAGTACTTC. Full variable domain (missing parts from reference TRBV5-1 and TRBJ2-7): KAGVTQTPRYLIKTRGQQVTLSCSPISGHRSVSWYQQTPGQGLQFLFEYFSETQRNKGNFPGRFSGRQFSNSRSEMNVSTLELGDSALYLCASSSGQGGPYEQYFGPGTRLTVT.